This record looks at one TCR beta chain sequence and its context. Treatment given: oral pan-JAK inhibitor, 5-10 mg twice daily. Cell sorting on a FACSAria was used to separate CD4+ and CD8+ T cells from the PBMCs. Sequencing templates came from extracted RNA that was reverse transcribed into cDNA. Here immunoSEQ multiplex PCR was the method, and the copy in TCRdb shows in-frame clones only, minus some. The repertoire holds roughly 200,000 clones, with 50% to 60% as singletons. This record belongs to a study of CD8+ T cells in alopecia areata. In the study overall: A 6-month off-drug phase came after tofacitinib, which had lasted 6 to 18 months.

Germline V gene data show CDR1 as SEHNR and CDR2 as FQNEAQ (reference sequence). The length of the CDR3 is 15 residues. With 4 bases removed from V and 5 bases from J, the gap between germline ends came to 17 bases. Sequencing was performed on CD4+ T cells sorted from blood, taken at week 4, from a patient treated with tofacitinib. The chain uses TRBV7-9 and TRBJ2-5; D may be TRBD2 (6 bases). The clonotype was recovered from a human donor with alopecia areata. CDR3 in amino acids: CASSSGTHETETQYF. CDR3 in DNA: TGTGCCAGCAGCTCCGGGACTCACGAGACGGAGACCCAGTACTTC.